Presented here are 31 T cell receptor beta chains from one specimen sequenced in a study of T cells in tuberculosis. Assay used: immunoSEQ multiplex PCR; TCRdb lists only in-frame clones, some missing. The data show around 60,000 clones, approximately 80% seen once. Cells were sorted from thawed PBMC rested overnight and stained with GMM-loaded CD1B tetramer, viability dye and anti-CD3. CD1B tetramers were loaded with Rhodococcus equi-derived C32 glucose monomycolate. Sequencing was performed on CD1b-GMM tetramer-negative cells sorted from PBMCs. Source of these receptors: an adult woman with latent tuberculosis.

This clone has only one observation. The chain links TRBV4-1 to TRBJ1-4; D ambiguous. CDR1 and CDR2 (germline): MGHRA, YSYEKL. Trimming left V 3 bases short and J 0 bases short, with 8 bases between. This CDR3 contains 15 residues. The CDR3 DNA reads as TGCGCCAGCAGCCATTCACAGCCAACTAATGAAAAACTGTTTTTT. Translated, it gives CASSHSQPTNEKLFF.

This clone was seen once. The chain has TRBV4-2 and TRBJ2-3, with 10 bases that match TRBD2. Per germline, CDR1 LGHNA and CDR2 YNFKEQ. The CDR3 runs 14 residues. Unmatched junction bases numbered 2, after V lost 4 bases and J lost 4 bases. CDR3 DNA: TGTGCCAGCAGCCGTAGCGGGGGGCCAGATACGCAGTATTTT. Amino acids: CASSRSGGPDTQYF.

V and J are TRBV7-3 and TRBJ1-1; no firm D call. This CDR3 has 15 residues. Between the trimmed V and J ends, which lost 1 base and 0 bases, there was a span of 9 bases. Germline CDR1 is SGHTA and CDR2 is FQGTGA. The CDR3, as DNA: TGTGCCAGCAGCTTAAGCGGCACCCTGAACACTGAAGCTTTCTTT. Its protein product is CASSLSGTLNTEAFF.

CDR3 loop: CASSLESFSNQPQHF. In DNA, the CDR3 is TGTGCCAGCAGCTTAGAATCCTTTAGCAATCAGCCCCAGCATTTT. The V and J genes are TRBV7-2 and TRBJ1-5; D call uncertain. The CDR3 runs to 15 residues. Germline V gene data show CDR1 as SGHTA and CDR2 as FQGNSA. V was cut by 1 base and J by 0 bases, with 7 bases left in between. Together with reference TRBV7-2 and TRBJ1-5, the CDR3 gives the full variable domain: GAGVSQSPSNKVTEKGKDVELRCDPISGHTALYWYRQSLGQGLEFLIYFQGNSAPDKSGLPSDRFSAERTGGSVSTLTIQRTQQEDSAVYLCASSLESFSNQPQHFGDGTRLSIL.

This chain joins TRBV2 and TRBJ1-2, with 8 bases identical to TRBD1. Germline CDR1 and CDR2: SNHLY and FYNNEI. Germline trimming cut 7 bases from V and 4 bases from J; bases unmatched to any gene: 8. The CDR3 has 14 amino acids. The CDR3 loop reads CASILAGTGYGYTF. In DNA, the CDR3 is TGTGCCAGCATCCTAGCGGGGACAGGCTATGGCTACACCTTC. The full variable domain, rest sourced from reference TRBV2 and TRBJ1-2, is EPEVTQTPSHQVTQMGQEVILRCVPISNHLYFYWYRQILGQKVEFLVSFYNNEISEKSEIFDDQFSVERPDGSNFTLKIRSTKLEDSAMYFCASILAGTGYGYTFGSGTRLTVV.

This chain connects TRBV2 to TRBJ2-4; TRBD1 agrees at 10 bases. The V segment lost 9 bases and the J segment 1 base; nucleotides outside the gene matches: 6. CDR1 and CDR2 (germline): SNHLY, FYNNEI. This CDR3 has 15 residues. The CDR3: CASADRGQAKNIQYF. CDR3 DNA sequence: TGTGCCAGTGCCGACAGGGGGCAGGCCAAAAACATTCAGTACTTC.

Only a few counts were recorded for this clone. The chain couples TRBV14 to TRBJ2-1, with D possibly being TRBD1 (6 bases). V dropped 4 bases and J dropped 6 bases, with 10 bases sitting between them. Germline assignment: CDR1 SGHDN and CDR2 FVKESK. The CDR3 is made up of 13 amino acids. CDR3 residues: CASSPGQTNEQFF. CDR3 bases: TGTGCCAGCAGCCCGGGACAAACCAATGAGCAGTTCTTC.

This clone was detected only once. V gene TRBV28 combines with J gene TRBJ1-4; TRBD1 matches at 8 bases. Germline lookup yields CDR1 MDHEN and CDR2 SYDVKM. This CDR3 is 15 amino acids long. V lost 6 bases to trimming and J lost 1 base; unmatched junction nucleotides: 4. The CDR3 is CASSPGGVTNEKLFF. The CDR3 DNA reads TGTGCCAGCAGCCCAGGGGGCGTAACTAATGAAAAACTGTTTTTT.

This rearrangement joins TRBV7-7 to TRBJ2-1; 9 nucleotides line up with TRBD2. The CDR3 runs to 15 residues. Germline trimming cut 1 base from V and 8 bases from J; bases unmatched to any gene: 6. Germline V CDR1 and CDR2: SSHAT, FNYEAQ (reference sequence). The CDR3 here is CASSLVFSGSDEQFF. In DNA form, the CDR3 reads TGTGCCAGCAGCTTAGTGTTTAGCGGGAGTGATGAGCAGTTCTTC. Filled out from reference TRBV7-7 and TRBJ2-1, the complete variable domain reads GAGVSQSPRYKVTKRGQDVTLRCDPISSHATLYWYQQALGQGPEFLTYFNYEAQPDKSGLPSDRFSAERPEGSISTLTIQRTEQRDSAMYRCASSLVFSGSDEQFFGPGTRLTVL.

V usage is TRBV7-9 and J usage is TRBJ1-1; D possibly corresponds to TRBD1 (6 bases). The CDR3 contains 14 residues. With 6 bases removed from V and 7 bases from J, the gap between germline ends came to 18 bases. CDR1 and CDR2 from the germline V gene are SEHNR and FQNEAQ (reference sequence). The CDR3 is CASRAAGGRIEAFF. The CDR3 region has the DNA TGTGCCAGCAGGGCTGCCGGGGGGCGAATTGAAGCTTTCTTT.

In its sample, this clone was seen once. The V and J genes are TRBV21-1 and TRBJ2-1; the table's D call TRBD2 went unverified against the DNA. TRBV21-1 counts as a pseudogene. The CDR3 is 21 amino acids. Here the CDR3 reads CASSTYLQRGFPCSSYNEQFF. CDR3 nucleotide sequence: TGTGCCAGCAGCACCTACCTCCAGCGGGGGTTCCCCTGTAGCTCCTACAATGAGCAGTTCTTC.

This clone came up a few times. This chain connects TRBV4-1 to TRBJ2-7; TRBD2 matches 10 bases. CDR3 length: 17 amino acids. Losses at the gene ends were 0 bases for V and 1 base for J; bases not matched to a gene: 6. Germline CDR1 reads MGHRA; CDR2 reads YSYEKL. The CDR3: CASSQDREREGSYEQYF. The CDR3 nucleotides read TGCGCCAGCAGCCAAGATCGAGAGCGGGAGGGATCCTACGAGCAGTACTTC.

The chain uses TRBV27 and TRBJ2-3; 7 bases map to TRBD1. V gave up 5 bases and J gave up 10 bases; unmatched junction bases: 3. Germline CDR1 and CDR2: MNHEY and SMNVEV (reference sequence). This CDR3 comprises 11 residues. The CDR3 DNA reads TGTGCCAGCAGTAGGGGGCCCCCGCAGTATTTT. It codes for CASSRGPPQYF.

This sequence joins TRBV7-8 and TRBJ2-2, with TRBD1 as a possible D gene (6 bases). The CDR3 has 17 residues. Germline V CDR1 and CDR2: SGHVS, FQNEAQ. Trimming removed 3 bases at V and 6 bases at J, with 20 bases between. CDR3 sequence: CASSLVRTGIRAGELFF. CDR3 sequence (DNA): TGTGCCAGCAGCTTGGTTCGCACAGGGATCAGGGCCGGGGAGCTGTTTTTT.

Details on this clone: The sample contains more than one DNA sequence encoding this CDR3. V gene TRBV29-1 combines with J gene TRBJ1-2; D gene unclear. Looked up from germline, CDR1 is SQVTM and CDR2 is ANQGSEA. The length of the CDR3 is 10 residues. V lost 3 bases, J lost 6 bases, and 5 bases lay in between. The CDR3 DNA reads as TGCAGCGTTGACCTAGATGGCTACACCTTC. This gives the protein CSVDLDGYTF.

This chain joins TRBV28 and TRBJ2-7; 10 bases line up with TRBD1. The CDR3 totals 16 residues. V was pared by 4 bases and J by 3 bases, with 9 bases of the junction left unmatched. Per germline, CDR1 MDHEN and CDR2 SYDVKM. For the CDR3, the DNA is TGTGCCAGCAGTTCTTCCGGGACAGGGGCACTCTACGAGCAGTACTTC. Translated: CASSSSGTGALYEQYF. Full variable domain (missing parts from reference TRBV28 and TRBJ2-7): DVKVTQSSRYLVKRTGEKVFLECVQDMDHENMFWYRQDPGLGLRLIYFSYDVKMKEKGDIPEGYSVSREKKERFSLILESASTNQTSMYLCASSSSGTGALYEQYFGPGTRLTVT.

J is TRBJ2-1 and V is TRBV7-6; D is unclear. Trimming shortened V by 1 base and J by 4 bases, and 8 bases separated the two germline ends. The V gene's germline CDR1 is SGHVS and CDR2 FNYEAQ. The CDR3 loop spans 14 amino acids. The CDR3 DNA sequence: TGTGCCAGCAGCTTAGAGCCTCCTTACAATGAGCAGTTCTTC. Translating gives CASSLEPPYNEQFF.

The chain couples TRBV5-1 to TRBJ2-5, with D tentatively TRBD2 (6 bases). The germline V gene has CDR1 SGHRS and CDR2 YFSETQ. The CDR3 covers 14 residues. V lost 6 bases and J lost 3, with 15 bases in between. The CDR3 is CASTAGGAKETQYF. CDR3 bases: TGCGCCAGCACCGCCGGGGGAGCCAAAGAGACCCAGTACTTC.

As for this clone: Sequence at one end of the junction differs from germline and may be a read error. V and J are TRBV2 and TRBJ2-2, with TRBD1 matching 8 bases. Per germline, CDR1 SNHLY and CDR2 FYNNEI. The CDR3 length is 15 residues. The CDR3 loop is CASSEQGAKTGELFF. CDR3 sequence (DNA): TGTGCCAGCAGTGAACAGGGGGCGAAAACCGGGGAGCTGTTTTTT.

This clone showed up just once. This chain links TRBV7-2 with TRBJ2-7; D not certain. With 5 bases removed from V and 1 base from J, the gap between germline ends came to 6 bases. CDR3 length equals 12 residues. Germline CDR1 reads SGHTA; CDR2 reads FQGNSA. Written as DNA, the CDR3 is TGTGCCAGCAGCGCACAGTCCTACGAGCAGTACTTC. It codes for CASSAQSYEQYF. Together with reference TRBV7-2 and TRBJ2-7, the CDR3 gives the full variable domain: GAGVSQSPSNKVTEKGKDVELRCDPISGHTALYWYRQSLGQGLEFLIYFQGNSAPDKSGLPSDRFSAERTGGSVSTLTIQRTQQEDSAVYLCASSAQSYEQYFGPGTRLTVT.

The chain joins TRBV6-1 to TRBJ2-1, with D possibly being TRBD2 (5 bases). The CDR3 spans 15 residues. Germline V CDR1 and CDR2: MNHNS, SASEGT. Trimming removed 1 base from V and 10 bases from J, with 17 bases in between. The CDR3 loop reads CASSEVGGGSVEQFF. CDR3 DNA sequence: TGTGCCAGCAGTGAAGTCGGAGGAGGTTCAGTGGAGCAGTTCTTC.

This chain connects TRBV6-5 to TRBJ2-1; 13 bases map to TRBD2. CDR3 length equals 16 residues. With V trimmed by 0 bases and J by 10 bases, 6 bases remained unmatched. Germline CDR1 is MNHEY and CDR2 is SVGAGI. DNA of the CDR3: TGTGCCAGCAGTTACTCAGGACTAGCGGGGGAGCGGGAGCAGTTCTTC. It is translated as CASSYSGLAGEREQFF.

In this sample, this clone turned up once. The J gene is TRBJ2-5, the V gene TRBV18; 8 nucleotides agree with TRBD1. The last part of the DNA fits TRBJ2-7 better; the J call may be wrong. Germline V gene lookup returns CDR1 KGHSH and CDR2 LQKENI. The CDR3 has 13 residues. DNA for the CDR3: TGTGCCAGCTCCGACAGGGGTATACACGAGCAGTACTTC. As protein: CASSDRGIHEQYF.

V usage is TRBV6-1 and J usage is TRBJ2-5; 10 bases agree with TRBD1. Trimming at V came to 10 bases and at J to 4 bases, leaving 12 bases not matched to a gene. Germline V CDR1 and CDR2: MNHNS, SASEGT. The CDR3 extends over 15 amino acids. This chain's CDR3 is CATRRQGAMRETQYF. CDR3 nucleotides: TGTGCCACTAGGAGACAGGGGGCAATGAGAGAGACCCAGTACTTC.

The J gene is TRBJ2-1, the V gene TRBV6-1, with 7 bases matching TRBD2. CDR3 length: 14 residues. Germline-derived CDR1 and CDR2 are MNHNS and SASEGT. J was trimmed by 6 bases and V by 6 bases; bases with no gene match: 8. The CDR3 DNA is TGTGCCAGCAGACTAGCGCCAACAACCAATGAGCAGTTCTTC. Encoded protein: CASRLAPTTNEQFF.

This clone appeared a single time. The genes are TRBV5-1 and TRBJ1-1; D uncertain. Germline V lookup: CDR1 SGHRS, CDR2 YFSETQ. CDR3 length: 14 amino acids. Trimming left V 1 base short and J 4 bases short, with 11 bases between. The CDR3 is CASSLRDLGTEAFF. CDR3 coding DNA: TGCGCCAGCAGCTTGCGGGATCTCGGCACTGAAGCTTTCTTT.

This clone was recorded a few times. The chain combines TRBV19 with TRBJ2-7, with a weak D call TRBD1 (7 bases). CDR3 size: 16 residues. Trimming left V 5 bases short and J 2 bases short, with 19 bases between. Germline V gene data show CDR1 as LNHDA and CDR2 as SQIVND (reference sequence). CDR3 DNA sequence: TGTGCCAGTAGTCGGACAGGCGAGGGGGGTGCCTACGAGCAGTACTTC. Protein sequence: CASSRTGEGGAYEQYF.

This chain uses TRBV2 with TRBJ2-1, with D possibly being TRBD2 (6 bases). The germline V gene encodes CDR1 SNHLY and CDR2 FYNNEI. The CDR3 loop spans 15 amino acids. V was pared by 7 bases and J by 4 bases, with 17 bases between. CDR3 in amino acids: CASTLPPGEYNEQFF. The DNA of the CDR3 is TGTGCCAGCACCCTCCCCCCGGGAGAGTACAATGAGCAGTTCTTC. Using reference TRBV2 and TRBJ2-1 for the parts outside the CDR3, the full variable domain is EPEVTQTPSHQVTQMGQEVILRCVPISNHLYFYWYRQILGQKVEFLVSFYNNEISEKSEIFDDQFSVERPDGSNFTLKIRSTKLEDSAMYFCASTLPPGEYNEQFFGPGTRLTVL.

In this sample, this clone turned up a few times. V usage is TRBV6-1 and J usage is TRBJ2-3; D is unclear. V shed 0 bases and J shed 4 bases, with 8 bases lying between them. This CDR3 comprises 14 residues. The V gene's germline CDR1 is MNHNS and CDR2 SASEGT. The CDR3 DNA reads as TGTGCCAGCAGTGAAGCTCAGGTGTCAGATACGCAGTATTTT. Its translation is CASSEAQVSDTQYF.

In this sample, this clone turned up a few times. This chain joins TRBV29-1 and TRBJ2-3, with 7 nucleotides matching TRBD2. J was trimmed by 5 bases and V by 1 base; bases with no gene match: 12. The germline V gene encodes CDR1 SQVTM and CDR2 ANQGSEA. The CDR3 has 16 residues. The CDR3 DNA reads TGCAGCGTTGAAGCGGTCCAGCGGGGAGCCCGAGATACGCAGTATTTT. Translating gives CSVEAVQRGARDTQYF.

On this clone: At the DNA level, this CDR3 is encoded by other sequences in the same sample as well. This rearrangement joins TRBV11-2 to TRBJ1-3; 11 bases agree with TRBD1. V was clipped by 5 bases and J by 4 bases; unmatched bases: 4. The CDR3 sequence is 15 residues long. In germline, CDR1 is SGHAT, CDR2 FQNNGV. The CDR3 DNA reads TGTGCCAGCAGCCCAGGGACAGGGGGAGGAAACACCATATATTTT. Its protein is CASSPGTGGGNTIYF.